This TCR beta chain was obtained from a study of Ad26.COV2.S vaccination and SARS-CoV-2 variants. The table came from immunoSEQ multiplex PCR; TCRdb's copy has only in-frame clones and leaves some out. The sample carries over 200,000 clones, approximately 88% recorded once. CDR3 length: 15 residues. V lost 5 bases, J lost 6 bases, and 3 bases stayed unmatched. The germline V gene has CDR1 SGHAT and CDR2 FQNNGV. The treatment is: around 19 received Ad26.COV2.S at low or high dose, single or two shots; several received placebo; per-sample allocation not given. Day 63 after the first vaccine or placebo injection was the time point for sampling.

The source of this sequence is a person aged 18-60 years who received the Ad26.COV2.S COVID-19 vaccine or a placebo. V is TRBV11-2 and J is TRBJ2-2, with 13 bases that match TRBD2. The source was peripheral blood, collected in a trial of Ad26.COV2.S vaccine versus placebo. CDR3 region: CASSPTSGRAGELFF. The CDR3 DNA reads TGTGCCAGCAGCCCCACTAGCGGGAGGGCCGGGGAGCTGTTTTTT. The full variable domain, in which reference TRBV11-2 and TRBJ2-2 provide the parts outside the CDR3, is EAGVAQSPRYKIIEKRQSVAFWCNPISGHATLYWYQQILGQGPKLLIQFQNNGVVDDSQLPKDRFSAERLKGVDSTLKIQPAKLEDSAVYLCASSPTSGRAGELFFGEGSRLTVL.